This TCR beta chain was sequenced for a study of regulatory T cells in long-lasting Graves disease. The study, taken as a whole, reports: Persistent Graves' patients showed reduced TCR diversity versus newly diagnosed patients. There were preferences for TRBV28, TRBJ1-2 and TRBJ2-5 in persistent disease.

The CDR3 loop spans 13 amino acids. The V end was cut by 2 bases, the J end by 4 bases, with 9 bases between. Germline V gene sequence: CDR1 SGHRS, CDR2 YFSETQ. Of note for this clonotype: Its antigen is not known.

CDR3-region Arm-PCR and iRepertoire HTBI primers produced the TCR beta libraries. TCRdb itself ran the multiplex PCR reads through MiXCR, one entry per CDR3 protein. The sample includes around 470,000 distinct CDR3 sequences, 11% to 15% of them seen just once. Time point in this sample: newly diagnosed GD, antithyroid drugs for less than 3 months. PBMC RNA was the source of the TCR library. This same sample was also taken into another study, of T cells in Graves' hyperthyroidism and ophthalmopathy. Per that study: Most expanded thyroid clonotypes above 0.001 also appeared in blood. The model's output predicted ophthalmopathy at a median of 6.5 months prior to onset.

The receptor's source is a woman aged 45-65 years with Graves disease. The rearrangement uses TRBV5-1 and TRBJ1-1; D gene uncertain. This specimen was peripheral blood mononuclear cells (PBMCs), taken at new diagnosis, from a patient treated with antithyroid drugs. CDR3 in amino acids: CASSFTVCTEAFF. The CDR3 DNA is TGCGCCAGCAGCTTCACAGTGTGCACTGAAGCTTTCTTT.